This T cell receptor beta chain was profiled in a study of blood T cells in healthy people across ages (dated by TCRdb to between 2014 and 2017). With respect to the entire study: Template switching captured roughly one uniquely barcoded TCR beta cDNA molecule per two T cells in model experiments. Four age groups were formed from the donors: young (average about 17 years), middle-aged (approximately 40), aged (roughly 59) and long-lived (about 80). The study analyzed two additional independent replicas of 1 million unique cDNA reads from the same blood draw for two donors, one aged 18 to 30 and one aged 80 or older. Age-related changes in TCR beta repertoire diversity were measured in the study by deep sequencing normalized with unique cDNA molecular identifiers. Donors of different ages were randomly distributed across sequencing lanes to avoid experimental bias.

Cut back by 2 bases and 2 bases, the V and J ends lie 5 bases apart. The CDR3 spans 13 residues, from the cysteine through the phenylalanine. Only the CDR3 region is kept as DNA, spanning 39 bases read in frame from base 1. For CDR1 and CDR2, the germline V gene lists KGHDR and SFDVKD. This clonotype was observed at least ten times. Its antigen is not yet known. No much larger clone exists at a distance of one base, and base qualities are not known. On the study overall, not on this receptor specifically: Because the CMV infection status of the donors was unknown, age-related changes in expanded clonotypes may potentially have been confounded. Observed TCR beta diversity correlated strongly with the percentage of naive T cells measured by flow cytometry. Compared with the aged group, the long-lived group had more naive CD4+ T cells, fewer expanded clones and increased TCR diversity, a pattern suggesting age selection. Since profiling was done on bulk unsorted PBMCs, naive and antigen-experienced compartments could not be conclusively compared. Estimates of total diversity based on one million sequenced T cells were considered lower bounds and underestimates. Observed TCR beta diversity per million T cells fell roughly linearly with age, and a significant reduction was already apparent by age around 44.

The library came from 5' RACE. A second roughly 6 to 12 cycle PCR used a sample-barcoded 5' primer and a J-beta primer mix. A unique molecular identifier was introduced onto each TCR beta cDNA molecule by a template-switch 5' adaptor carrying 12 random nucleotides. At least 2.5 million CDR3-containing paired-end reads were obtained from each sample. All of the RNA was converted into first-strand cDNA using the Mint cDNA synthesis kit, with a TRBC-specific oligonucleotide serving as the primer. Following uracil-DNA glycosylase treatment, all cDNA underwent a first 18-cycle PCR with the universal primers M1SS and BC2_uni_R. The published analysis was carried out like this. Normalization of each sample was performed by random selection of 1 million high-quality reads, each carrying a distinct molecular identifier. Instead of being binned into consensus sequences, reads with shared molecular identifiers were discarded. MiTCR, run with a Q25 quality threshold and the strictest error-elimination algorithm, handled CDR3 identification, clonotype clustering and error correction. Lower-bound total TCR beta diversity was estimated with a nonparametric unseen species model using Euler transformation. The public reads were run again by TCRdb, first through fastp at Q25 and then through MiXCR, and only productive beta chains were kept. Each CDR3 protein gets just one entry, which takes the most common genes and DNA from the rows behind it. The V and J calls come from TCRdb's annotation, not from the publication. Here the sample has 1.8 million or so distinct CDR3 sequences; about two fifths occur a single time. The ten top clones hold more than 20% of the sample.

The donors were 40 or so Caucasian individuals from Russia, aged roughly 6 to 90 years, who were systemically healthy. Each donor gave about 9.8 milliliters of peripheral blood, drawn into EDTA-treated Vacutainer tubes. PBMCs were isolated by Ficoll-Paque density-gradient centrifugation, with at least 7 million obtained per sample. Trizol reagent was used to extract total RNA from PBMCs, with at least 6 micrograms per sample. For every donor, an aliquot of PBMCs went through flow cytometry to measure the percentages of naive CD45RAhigh/CD27high T cells. The chain is encoded by TRBV24-1 joined to TRBJ1-2; no D gene is confidently identified. This TCR was recovered from a human donor in good health. The sample taken for sequencing was blood. The CDR3 corresponds to CATSDSSNYGYTF. The DNA sequence reads TGTGCCACCAGTGATTCATCCAACTATGGCTACACCTTC.